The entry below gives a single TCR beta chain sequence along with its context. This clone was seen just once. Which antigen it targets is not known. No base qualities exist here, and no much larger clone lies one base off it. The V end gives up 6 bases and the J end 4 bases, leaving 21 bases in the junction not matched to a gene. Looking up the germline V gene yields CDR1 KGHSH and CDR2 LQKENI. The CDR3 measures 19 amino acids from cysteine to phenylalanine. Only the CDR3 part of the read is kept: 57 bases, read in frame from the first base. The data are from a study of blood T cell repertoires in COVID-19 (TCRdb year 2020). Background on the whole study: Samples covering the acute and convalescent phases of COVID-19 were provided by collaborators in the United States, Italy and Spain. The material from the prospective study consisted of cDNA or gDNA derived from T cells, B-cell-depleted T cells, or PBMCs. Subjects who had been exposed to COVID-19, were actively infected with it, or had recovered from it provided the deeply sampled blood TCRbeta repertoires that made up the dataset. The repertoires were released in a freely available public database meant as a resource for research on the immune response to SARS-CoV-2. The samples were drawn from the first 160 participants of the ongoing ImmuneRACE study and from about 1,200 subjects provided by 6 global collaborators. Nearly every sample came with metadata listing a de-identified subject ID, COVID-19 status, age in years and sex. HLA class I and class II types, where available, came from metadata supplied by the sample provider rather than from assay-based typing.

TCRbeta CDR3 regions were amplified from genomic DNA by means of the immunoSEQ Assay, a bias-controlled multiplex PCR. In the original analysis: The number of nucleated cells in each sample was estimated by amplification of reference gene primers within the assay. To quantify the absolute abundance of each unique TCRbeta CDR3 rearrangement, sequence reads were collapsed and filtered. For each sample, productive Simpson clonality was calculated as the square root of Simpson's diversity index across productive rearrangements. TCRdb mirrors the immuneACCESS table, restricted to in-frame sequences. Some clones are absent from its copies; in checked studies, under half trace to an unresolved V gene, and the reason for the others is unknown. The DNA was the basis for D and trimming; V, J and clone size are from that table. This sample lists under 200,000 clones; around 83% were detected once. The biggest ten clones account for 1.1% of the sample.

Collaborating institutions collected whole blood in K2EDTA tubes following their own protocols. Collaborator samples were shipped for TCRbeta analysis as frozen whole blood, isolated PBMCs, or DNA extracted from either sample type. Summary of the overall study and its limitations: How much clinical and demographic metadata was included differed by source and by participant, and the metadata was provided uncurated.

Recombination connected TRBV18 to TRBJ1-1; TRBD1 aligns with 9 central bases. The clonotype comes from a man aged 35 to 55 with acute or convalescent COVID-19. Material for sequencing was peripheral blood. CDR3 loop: CASSPGVGTGSRRGTEAFF. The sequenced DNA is TGTGCCAGCTCCCCCGGGGTCGGGACAGGGTCCAGAAGGGGCACTGAAGCTTTCTTT.